This T cell receptor (beta chain) was sequenced for a study of blood T cell repertoires in COVID-19. Study-wide background: Italy, Spain and the United States were the sources of the convalescent and acute COVID-19 samples. PBMCs, B-cell-depleted T cells, or T cells were the source of the cDNA or gDNA that made up the material.

Study processing details: Amplification with reference gene primers provided the estimates of nucleated cell counts. TCRdb's copy holds only in-frame clones and misses some; the assay was immunoSEQ multiplex PCR. From that table come the V and J calls and clone size; the DNA was used to work out D and trimming. This table holds about 170,000 clones, roughly 82% found once. Trimming shortened V by 0 bases and J by 7 bases, and 7 bases separated the two germline ends. The CDR3 has 13 amino acids. CDR1 is MNHEY and CDR2 is SMNVEV in the germline V gene (reference sequence). Turning to this clone: This specimen includes other DNA sequences encoding the same CDR3.

Followed longitudinally, the Seattle patients had been enrolled during active infection. The TCR was taken from a woman in her thirties or forties with COVID-19, enrolled during active disease. Input material: peripheral blood. The V call is TRBV27, the J call TRBJ2-1; D unresolved. The CDR3 DNA reads as TGTGCCAGCAGTTTATCATCGAGTAATGAGCAGTTCTTC. This translates into CASSLSSSNEQFF.